Below are 22 T cell receptor beta chains sequenced from a single sample in a study of blood T cells in healthy people across ages. A J-beta primer mix and a sample-barcoded 5' primer were used in a second PCR of roughly 6 to 12 cycles. Via MiXCR, TCRdb re-called the 5' RACE reads, giving one row per CDR3 protein. The top ten clones hold 41% of a sample with hundreds of thousands of distinct CDR3 sequences, less than 70% of them seen once. What was sequenced was blood. Source of these receptors: a man older than 75 in good health.

This rearrangement joins TRBV6-5 to TRBJ2-5; 10 bases are a match to TRBD2. V gave up 2 bases and J gave up 5 bases; unmatched junction bases: 14. The CDR3 extends over 18 amino acids. Germline V gene data show CDR1 as MNHEY and CDR2 as SVGAGI. The CDR3 bases are TGTGCCAGCAGTTACAGGGCTAGCGGGAGATGGGGAAGGGAGACCCAGTACTTC. Translation: CASSYRASGRWGRETQYF.

This clonotype was observed once. The CDR3, as DNA: TGTGCCAGCAGCGCCGGGACTAGTTATAATGAGCAGTTCTTC. Its translation is CASSAGTSYNEQFF. V gene TRBV7-3 combines with J gene TRBJ2-1; TRBD2 agrees at 8 bases. The junction had 7 bases not matched to a gene; V was cut back by 5 bases and J by 7 bases. The CDR3 totals 14 residues. Germline V gene sequence: CDR1 SGHTA, CDR2 FQGTGA.

This chain joins TRBV14 and TRBJ2-5; D remains ambiguous. The CDR3 runs to 15 residues. Germline lookup yields CDR1 SGHDN and CDR2 FVKESK. V lost 1 base to trimming and J lost 1 base, with 10 bases between them. The CDR3 coding sequence is TGTGCCAGCAGCCAAGCCCGACTCCTCCAAGAGACCCAGTACTTC. Encoded protein: CASSQARLLQETQYF.

This clonotype was seen a single time. V and J are TRBV5-1 and TRBJ2-7; the match to TRBD1 covers 8 bases. In germline, CDR1 is SGHRS, CDR2 YFSETQ. The V and J ends lost 4 bases and 2 bases, in that order; junction bases with no gene match: 5. The CDR3 is 14 residues long. The CDR3 sequence: CASSRQTGAYEQYF. Written as DNA, the CDR3 is TGCGCCAGCAGCCGTCAGACAGGGGCCTACGAGCAGTACTTC.

This clonotype occurred a few times. The chain couples TRBV20-1 to TRBJ1-4; 8 nucleotides agree with TRBD1. Per germline, CDR1 DFQATT and CDR2 SNEGSKA (reference sequence). The CDR3 has 14 amino acids. V lost 6 bases, J lost 5 bases, and 8 bases stayed unmatched. The CDR3 sequence: CSARRGTGNEKLFF. The CDR3 DNA sequence: TGCAGTGCCCGAAGAGGGACAGGCAATGAAAAACTGTTTTTT.

This clonotype was detected only once. The rearrangement links TRBV6-6 to TRBJ1-2, with D perhaps matching TRBD1 (5 bases). The CDR3 has 15 residues. Trimming took 0 bases from V and 4 from J, leaving 12 bases between them. Germline V CDR1 and CDR2: MNHNY, SVGAGI (reference sequence). CDR3 loop: CASSYSPQGAYGYTF. The CDR3 coding sequence is TGTGCCAGCAGTTACTCCCCCCAGGGCGCCTATGGCTACACCTTC.

This clonotype was detected a few times. A read error may account for a junction end that differs from germline. The chain employs TRBV5-1 and TRBJ1-1; 7 positions match TRBD1. The CDR3 has 13 residues. CDR1 is SGHRS, CDR2 YFSETQ, per germline. The CDR3 protein is CASSLRGSTEAFF. Written as DNA, the CDR3 is TGTGCCAGCAGTCTCAGGGGGAGCACTGAAGCTTTCTTT.

This clonotype was recorded a few times. The chain couples TRBV29-1 to TRBJ2-5; 11 nucleotides match TRBD2. J lost 11 bases, V lost 7 bases, and 18 bases had no gene match. The CDR3 runs to 15 residues. Germline V gene sequence: CDR1 SQVTM, CDR2 ANQGSEA. The CDR3 protein is CSATEPGLADNEQYF. The CDR3 nucleotides read TGCAGCGCAACGGAGCCGGGACTAGCGGACAATGAGCAGTACTTC.

This clonotype was found a few times. The chain employs TRBV29-1 and TRBJ2-7; possibly TRBD2 for D (6 bases). The CDR3 spans 12 residues. Germline V gene data show CDR1 as SQVTM and CDR2 as ANQGSEA. V was pared by 6 bases and J by 4 bases, with 13 bases between. The CDR3 sequence is CSVRDRGYEQYF. DNA for the CDR3: TGCAGCGTCCGCGATCGGGGGTACGAGCAGTACTTC.

The V gene is TRBV6-2 or TRBV6-3, the J gene TRBJ2-7; D remains unclear. In germline, CDR1 is MNHEY, CDR2 SVGEGT. The CDR3 covers 13 residues. The V end was cut by 3 bases, the J end by 3 bases, with 9 bases between. The CDR3 DNA sequence: TGTGCCAGCAGTTATGTTTCCGGCTACGAGCAGTACTTC. Encoded protein: CASSYVSGYEQYF.

V gene TRBV29-1 combines with J gene TRBJ2-3; 7 bases align to TRBD2. The CDR3 consists of 15 residues. Germline CDR1 reads SQVTM; CDR2 reads ANQGSEA. The J segment lost 2 bases and the V segment lost 6 bases, leaving 11 bases of the junction unmatched. The chain's CDR3 is CSVGGSGTLTDTQYF. CDR3 coding DNA: TGCAGCGTAGGCGGGAGCGGTACCCTCACAGATACGCAGTATTTT.

The rearrangement links TRBV18 to TRBJ1-2; tentative D call: TRBD1 (6 bases). Looked up from germline, CDR1 is KGHSH and CDR2 is LQKENI. V was clipped by 3 bases and J by 2 bases, with 10 bases between them. CDR3 length equals 14 residues. The CDR3 DNA is TGTGCCAGCTCACCCTCAGGGGACAACTATGGCTACACCTTC. Translating it yields CASSPSGDNYGYTF.

The chain couples TRBV18 to TRBJ2-3; tentative D call: TRBD2 (6 bases). Germline CDR1 is KGHSH and CDR2 is LQKENI. The CDR3 covers 14 residues. The V gene lost 1 base and the J gene lost 14 bases, with 19 bases spanning the gap. This CDR3 reads CASSPLSGDRYAYF. Here the CDR3 DNA reads TGTGCCAGCTCACCACTATCGGGGGACCGATACGCGTATTTT.

Concerning this clonotype itself: A clone one base away is much larger, so this may be a read error. The V gene is TRBV4-1, the J gene TRBJ2-4, with D possibly being TRBD1 (6 bases). Germline V gene sequence: CDR1 MGHRA, CDR2 YSYEKL. CDR3 size: 15 residues. This CDR3 reads CACSYRTEAKNIQYF. In nucleotides, the CDR3 is TGCGCCTGCAGCTACCGGACAGAAGCCAAAAACATTCAGTACTTC.

This clonotype has only a few counts. The chain links TRBV20-1 to TRBJ2-7, with D hard to call. The CDR3 contains 10 residues. Germline values: CDR1 DFQATT, CDR2 SNEGSKA (reference sequence). V was cut by 3 bases and J by 6 bases, with 6 bases left in between. CDR3 DNA sequence: TGCAGTGCTAGGCGGAGCGAGCAGTACTTC. Translating gives CSARRSEQYF.

The rearrangement uses TRBV12-5 and TRBJ1-2; D is possibly TRBD1 (6 bases). The CDR3 contains 12 residues. Trimming took off 4 bases at V and 8 bases at J, with 11 bases between the two ends. CDR1 and CDR2 (germline): LGHNT, FRNRAP. CDR3: CASGSGGWGYTF. CDR3 nucleotides: TGTGCTAGTGGTTCGGGGGGCTGGGGCTACACCTTC.

This clonotype was detected ten times or more. The V gene is TRBV7-2, the J gene TRBJ2-5; TRBD1 matches 7 bases. V lost 5 bases and J lost 0; bases outside the gene matches: 6. Germline lookup yields CDR1 SGHTA and CDR2 FQGNSA. There are 15 residues in the CDR3. For the CDR3, the DNA is TGTGCCAGCAGCCCAAAGACAGGGAACCAAGAGACCCAGTACTTC. Protein sequence: CASSPKTGNQETQYF.

This chain connects TRBV5-1 to TRBJ2-7; 9 nucleotides align to TRBD2. The assigned J gene may be wrong: the sequence end matches TRBJ2-5 better. This CDR3 is built from 16 residues. Germline V gene sequence: CDR1 SGHRS, CDR2 YFSETQ. CDR3: CASSAQNSGSGETQYF. The CDR3 region has the DNA TGCGCCAGCAGCGCCCAGAATAGCGGGAGTGGTGAGACCCAGTACTTC.

J is TRBJ2-7 and V is TRBV7-9; no firm D call. This CDR3 contains 15 residues. Germline CDR1 reads SEHNR; CDR2 reads FQNEAQ (reference sequence). Trimming pared 5 bases from V and 0 bases from J, leaving 14 bases between. The CDR3 region is CASSRVGNGSYEQYF. CDR3 nucleotides: TGTGCCAGCAGCCGAGTAGGGAACGGCTCCTACGAGCAGTACTTC.

This clonotype showed up just a few times. This chain connects TRBV11-2 to TRBJ1-1, with D possibly TRBD1 on 5 matching bases. This CDR3 contains 13 residues. V lost 5 bases and J lost 3, with 10 bases in between. CDR1 and CDR2 from the germline V gene are SGHAT and FQNNGV. Here the CDR3 DNA reads TGTGCCAGCAGCCTCCGACAGTACACTGAAGCTTTCTTT. It yields the protein CASSLRQYTEAFF. The whole variable domain, filled in from reference TRBV11-2 and TRBJ1-1, reads EAGVAQSPRYKIIEKRQSVAFWCNPISGHATLYWYQQILGQGPKLLIQFQNNGVVDDSQLPKDRFSAERLKGVDSTLKIQPAKLEDSAVYLCASSLRQYTEAFFGQGTRLTVV.

The chain couples TRBV27 to TRBJ2-3, with TRBD2 matching 8 bases. The V gene end was trimmed by 2 bases and the J gene end by 5 bases; junction bases not matched to a gene: 9. The CDR3 extends over 16 amino acids. CDR1 is MNHEY and CDR2 is SMNVEV in the germline V gene (reference sequence). The CDR3 region has the DNA TGTGCCAGCAGTTTAGCGGGAGGAACGCACAAAGATACGCAGTATTTT. It specifies CASSLAGGTHKDTQYF.

This clonotype was found once. The V and J genes are TRBV5-1 and TRBJ2-5; TRBD1 aligns across 8 bases. Germline CDR1 SGHRS, CDR2 YFSETQ. CDR3 length equals 17 residues. V dropped 4 bases and J dropped 2; count of bases not matched to a gene: 13. The CDR3 spells CASSTGVSGGGQETQYF. In DNA form, the CDR3 reads TGCGCCAGCAGCACGGGAGTGTCAGGGGGCGGACAAGAGACCCAGTACTTC. The whole variable domain, filled in from reference TRBV5-1 and TRBJ2-5, reads KAGVTQTPRYLIKTRGQQVTLSCSPISGHRSVSWYQQTPGQGLQFLFEYFSETQRNKGNFPGRFSGRQFSNSRSEMNVSTLELGDSALYLCASSTGVSGGGQETQYFGPGTRLLVL.